This TCR beta chain was recovered during a study of blood T cell repertoires in COVID-19. Across the whole study: Sites in the United States, Italy and Spain provided acute and convalescent COVID-19 samples. T cells, B-cell-depleted T cells, or PBMCs provided the cDNA or gDNA that served as material.

Original methodology: Using reference gene primer amplification, nucleated cell counts were estimated. TCRdb's copy holds only in-frame clones and misses some; the assay was immunoSEQ multiplex PCR. That table gives V, J and clone size, and the DNA gave D and trimming. The sample lists 60,000 to 70,000 clones; 88% were seen once. This clone occurred a few times. This sequence originates from a woman between 55 and 75 years old with COVID-19, enrolled during active disease. Sequencing was carried out using peripheral blood.

In DNA form, the CDR3 reads TGCGCCAGCAGCCCCGGGGGGGGTAGCAATCAGCCCCAGCATTTT. As protein: CASSPGGGSNQPQHF. The chain has TRBV4-3 and TRBJ1-5; possible D gene TRBD1, 5 bases. Germline CDR1 reads LGHNA; CDR2 reads YSLEER. The CDR3 is 15 amino acids. V dropped 4 bases and J dropped 0 bases, with 10 bases sitting between them.